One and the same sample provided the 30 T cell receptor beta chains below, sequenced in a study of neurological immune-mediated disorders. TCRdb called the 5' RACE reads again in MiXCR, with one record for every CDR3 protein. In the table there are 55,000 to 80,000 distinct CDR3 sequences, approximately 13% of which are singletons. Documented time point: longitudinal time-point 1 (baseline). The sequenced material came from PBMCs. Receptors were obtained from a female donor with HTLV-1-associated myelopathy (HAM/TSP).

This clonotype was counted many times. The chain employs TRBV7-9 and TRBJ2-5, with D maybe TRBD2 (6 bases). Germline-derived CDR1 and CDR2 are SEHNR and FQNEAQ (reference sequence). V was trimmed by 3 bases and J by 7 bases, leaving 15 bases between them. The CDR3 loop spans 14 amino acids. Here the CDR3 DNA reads TGTGCCAGCAGCTTCAGCACTAGCAGTGCGACCCAGTACTTC. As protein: CASSFSTSSATQYF.

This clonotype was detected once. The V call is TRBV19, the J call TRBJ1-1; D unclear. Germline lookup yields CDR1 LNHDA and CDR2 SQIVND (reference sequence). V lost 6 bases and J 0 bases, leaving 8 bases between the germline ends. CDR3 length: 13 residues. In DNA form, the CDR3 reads TGTGCCAGTAGGCGGACTTTGAACACTGAAGCTTTCTTT. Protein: CASRRTLNTEAFF.

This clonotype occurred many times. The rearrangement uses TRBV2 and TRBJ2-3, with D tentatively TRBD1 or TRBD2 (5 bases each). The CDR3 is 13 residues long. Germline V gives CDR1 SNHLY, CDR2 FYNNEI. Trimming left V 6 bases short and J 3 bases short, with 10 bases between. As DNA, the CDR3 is TGTGCCAGCAGGAGAGGGGAAACAGATACGCAGTATTTT. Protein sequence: CASRRGETDTQYF. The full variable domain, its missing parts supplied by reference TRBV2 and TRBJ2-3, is EPEVTQTPSHQVTQMGQEVILRCVPISNHLYFYWYRQILGQKVEFLVSFYNNEISEKSEIFDDQFSVERPDGSNFTLKIRSTKLEDSAMYFCASRRGETDTQYFGPGTRLTVL.

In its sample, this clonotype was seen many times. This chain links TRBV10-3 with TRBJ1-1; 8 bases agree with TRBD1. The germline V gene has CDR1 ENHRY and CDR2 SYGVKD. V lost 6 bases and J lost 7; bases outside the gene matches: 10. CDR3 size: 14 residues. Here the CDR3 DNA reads TGTGCCATCAGCCCCGCAGGGGGCTTTAATGAAGCTTTCTTT. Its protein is CAISPAGGFNEAFF.

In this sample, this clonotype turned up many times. The CDR3 sequence is CASSVSGRDYGYTF. CDR3 sequence (DNA): TGTGCCAGCAGCGTATCAGGGCGGGACTATGGCTACACCTTC. The chain carries TRBV9 and TRBJ1-2; D may be TRBD1 (5 bases). Germline lookup yields CDR1 SGDLS and CDR2 YYNGEE. Trimming left V 1 base short and J 3 bases short, with 10 bases between. The CDR3 consists of 14 residues.

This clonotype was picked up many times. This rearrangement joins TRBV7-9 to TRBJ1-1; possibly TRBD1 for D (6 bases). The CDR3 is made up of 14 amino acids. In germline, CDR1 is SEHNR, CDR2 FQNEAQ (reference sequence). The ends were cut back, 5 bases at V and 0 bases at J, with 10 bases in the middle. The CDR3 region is CASSLQGMNTEAFF. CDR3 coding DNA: TGTGCCAGCAGCCTACAGGGCATGAACACTGAAGCTTTCTTT.

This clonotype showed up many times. The CDR3 reads CASRPFGGETQYF. The CDR3 DNA follows: TGCGCCAGCAGGCCCTTCGGGGGAGAGACCCAGTACTTC. This rearrangement joins TRBV5-1 to TRBJ2-5, with D perhaps TRBD2 (6 bases). Germline V gene data show CDR1 as SGHRS and CDR2 as YFSETQ. The CDR3 runs to 13 residues. V was cut by 5 bases and J by 4 bases, with 12 bases left in between.

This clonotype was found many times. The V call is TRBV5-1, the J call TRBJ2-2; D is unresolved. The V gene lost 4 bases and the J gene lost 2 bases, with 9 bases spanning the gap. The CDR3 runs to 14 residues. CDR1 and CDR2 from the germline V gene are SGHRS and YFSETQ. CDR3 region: CASSLGPNTGELFF. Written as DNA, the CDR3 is TGCGCCAGCAGCCTCGGACCTAACACCGGGGAGCTGTTTTTT.

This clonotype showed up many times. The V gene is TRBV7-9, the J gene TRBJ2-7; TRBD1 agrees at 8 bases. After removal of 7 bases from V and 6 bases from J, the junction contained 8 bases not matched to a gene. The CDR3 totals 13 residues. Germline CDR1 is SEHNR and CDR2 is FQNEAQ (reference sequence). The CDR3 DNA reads TGTGCCAGCACCCCGGACAGGGCTGGCGAGCAGTACTTC. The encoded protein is CASTPDRAGEQYF.

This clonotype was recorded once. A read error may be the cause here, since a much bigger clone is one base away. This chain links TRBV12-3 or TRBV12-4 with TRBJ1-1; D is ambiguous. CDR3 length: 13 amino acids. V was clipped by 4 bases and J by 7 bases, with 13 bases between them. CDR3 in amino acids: CASSSVSPIEAFF. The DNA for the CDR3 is TGTGCCAGCAGTTCTGTGAGTCCCATTGAAGCTTTCTTT.

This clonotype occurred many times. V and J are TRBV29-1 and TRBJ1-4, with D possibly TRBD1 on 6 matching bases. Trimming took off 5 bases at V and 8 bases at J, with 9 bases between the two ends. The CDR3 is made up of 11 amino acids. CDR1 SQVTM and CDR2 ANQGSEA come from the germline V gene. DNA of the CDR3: TGCAGCGTTAAGGGGGGGGAAAAACTGTTTTTT. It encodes CSVKGGEKLFF.

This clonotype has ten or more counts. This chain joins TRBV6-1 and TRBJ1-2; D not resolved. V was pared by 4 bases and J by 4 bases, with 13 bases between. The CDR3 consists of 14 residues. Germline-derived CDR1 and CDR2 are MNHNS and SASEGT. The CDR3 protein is CASSVRTAFYGYTF. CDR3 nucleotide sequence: TGTGCCAGCAGTGTACGGACGGCGTTCTATGGCTACACCTTC.

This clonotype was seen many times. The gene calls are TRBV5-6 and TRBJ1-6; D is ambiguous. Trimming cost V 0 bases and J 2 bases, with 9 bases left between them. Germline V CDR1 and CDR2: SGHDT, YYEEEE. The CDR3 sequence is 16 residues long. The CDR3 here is CASSLGGTAYNSPLHF. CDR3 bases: TGTGCCAGCAGCTTGGGCGGCACAGCCTATAATTCACCCCTCCACTTT.

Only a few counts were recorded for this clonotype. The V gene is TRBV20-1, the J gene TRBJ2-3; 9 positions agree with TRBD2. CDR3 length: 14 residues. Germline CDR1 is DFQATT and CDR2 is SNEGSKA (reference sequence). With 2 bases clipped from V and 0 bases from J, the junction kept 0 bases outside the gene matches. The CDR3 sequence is CSARLAGSTDTQYF. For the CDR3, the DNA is TGCAGTGCTAGACTAGCGGGAAGCACAGATACGCAGTATTTT.

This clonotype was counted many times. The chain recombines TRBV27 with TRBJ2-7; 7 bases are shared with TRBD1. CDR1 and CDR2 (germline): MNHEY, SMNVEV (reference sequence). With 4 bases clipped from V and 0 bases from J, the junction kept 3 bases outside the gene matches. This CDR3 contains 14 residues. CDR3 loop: CASSSRDSSYEQYF. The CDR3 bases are TGTGCCAGCAGTTCCCGGGACAGCTCCTACGAGCAGTACTTC.

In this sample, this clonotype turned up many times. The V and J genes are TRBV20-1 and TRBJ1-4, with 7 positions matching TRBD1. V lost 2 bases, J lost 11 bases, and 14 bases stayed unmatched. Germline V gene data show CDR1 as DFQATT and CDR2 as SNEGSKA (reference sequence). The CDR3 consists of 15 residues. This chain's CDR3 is CSARTEGALIGKLFF. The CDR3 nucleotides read TGCAGTGCTAGAACTGAGGGGGCCCTAATCGGGAAACTGTTTTTT.

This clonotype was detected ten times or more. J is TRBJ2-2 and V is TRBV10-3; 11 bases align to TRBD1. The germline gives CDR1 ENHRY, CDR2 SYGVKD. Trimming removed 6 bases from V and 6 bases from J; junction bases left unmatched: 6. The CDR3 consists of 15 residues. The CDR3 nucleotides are TGTGCCATCAGAACCGGGACAGGGGGAGCCGGGGAGCTGTTTTTT. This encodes CAIRTGTGGAGELFF.

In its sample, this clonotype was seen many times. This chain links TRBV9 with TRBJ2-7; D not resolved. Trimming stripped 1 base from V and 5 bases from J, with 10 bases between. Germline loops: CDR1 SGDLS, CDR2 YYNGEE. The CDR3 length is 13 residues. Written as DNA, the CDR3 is TGTGCCAGCAGCGTAACCCCGGTTGACGAGCAGTACTTC. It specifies CASSVTPVDEQYF.

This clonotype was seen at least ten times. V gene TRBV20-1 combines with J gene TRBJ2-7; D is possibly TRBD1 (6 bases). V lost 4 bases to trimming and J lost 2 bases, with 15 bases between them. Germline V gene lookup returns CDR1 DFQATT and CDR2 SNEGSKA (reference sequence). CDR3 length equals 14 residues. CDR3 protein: CSANTGKNPYEQYF. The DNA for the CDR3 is TGCAGTGCTAATACAGGGAAAAATCCCTACGAGCAGTACTTC.

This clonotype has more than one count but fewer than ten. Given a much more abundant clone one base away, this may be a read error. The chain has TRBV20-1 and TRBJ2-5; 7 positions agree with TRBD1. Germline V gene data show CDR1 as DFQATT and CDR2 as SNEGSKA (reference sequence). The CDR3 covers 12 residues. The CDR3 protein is CSANDRVETKYF. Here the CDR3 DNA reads TGCAGTGCAAACGACAGGGTCGAGACCAAGTACTTC.

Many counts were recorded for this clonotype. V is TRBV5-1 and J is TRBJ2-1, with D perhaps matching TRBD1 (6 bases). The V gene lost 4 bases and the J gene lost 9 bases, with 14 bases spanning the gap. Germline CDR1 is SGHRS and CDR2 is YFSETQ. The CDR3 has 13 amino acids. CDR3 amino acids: CASSGSVGGEQFF. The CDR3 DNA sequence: TGCGCCAGCAGCGGATCAGTAGGGGGTGAGCAGTTCTTC.

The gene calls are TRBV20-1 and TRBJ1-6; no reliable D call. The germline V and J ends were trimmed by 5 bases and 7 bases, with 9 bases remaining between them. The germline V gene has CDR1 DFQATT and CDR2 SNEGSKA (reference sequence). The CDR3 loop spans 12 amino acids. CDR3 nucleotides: TGCAGTGCTCGCCTACAGAATTCACCCCTCCACTTT. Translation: CSARLQNSPLHF.

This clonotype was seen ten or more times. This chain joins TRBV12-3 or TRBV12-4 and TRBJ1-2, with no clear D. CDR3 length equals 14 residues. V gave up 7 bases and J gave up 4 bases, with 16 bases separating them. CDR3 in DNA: TGTGCCAGCACCCAGTTCTGCCTTCCCTATGGCTACACCTTC. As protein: CASTQFCLPYGYTF.

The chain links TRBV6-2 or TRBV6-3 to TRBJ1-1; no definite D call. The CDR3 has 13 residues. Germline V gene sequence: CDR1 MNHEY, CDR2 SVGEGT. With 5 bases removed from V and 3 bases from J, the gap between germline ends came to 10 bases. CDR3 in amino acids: CASSQLRDTEAFF. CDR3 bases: TGTGCCAGCAGTCAGTTAAGGGACACTGAAGCTTTCTTT.

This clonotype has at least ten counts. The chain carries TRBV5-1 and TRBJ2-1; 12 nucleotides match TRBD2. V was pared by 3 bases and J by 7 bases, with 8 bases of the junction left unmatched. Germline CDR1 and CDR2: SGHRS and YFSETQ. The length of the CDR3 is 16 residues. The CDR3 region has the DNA TGCGCCAGCAGCTCCCTACTAGCGGGGGGATTGAATGAGCAGTTCTTC. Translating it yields CASSSLLAGGLNEQFF.

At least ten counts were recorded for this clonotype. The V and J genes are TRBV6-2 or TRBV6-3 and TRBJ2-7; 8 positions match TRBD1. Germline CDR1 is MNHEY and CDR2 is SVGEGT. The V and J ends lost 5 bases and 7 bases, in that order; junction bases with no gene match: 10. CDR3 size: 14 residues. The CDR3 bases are TGTGCCAGCAGTCCCCGGGACAGGAGAAGTGAGCAGTACTTC. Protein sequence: CASSPRDRRSEQYF.

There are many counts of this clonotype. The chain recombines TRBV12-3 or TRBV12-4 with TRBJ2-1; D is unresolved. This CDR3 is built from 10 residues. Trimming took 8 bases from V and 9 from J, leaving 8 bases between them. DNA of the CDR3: TGTGCCAGCGGACGGAGTGAGCAGTTCTTC. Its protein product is CASGRSEQFF.

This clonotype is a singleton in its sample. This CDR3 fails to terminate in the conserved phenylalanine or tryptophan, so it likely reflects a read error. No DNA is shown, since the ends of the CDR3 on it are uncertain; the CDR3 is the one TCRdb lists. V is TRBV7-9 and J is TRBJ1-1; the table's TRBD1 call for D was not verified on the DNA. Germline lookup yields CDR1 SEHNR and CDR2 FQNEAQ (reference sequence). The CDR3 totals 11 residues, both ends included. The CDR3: CASSRDRVAVL.

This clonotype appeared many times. The CDR3 protein is CSVFLMGGNTIYF. The CDR3 DNA is TGCAGCGTTTTCTTGATGGGGGGAAACACCATATATTTT. The rearrangement joins TRBV29-1 to TRBJ1-3; D is uncertain. The length of the CDR3 is 13 residues. V lost 5 bases, J lost 4 bases, and 12 bases lay in between. Germline lookup yields CDR1 SQVTM and CDR2 ANQGSEA.

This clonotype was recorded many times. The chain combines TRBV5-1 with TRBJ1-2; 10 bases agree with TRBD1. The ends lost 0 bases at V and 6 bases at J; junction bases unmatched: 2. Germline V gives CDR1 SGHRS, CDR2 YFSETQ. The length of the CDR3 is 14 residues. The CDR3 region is CASSLGGTGDGYTF. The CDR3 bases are TGCGCCAGCAGCTTGGGAGGGACAGGGGATGGCTACACCTTC.